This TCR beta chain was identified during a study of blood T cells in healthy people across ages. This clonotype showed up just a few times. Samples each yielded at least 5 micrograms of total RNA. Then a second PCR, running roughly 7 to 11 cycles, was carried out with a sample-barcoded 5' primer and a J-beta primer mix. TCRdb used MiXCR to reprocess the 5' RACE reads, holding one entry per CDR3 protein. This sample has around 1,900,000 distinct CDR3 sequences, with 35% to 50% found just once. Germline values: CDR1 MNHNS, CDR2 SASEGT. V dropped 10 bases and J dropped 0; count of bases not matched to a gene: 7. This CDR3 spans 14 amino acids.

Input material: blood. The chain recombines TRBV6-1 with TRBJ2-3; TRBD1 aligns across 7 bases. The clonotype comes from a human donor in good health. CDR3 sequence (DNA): TGTGCCACCGGGGACAGAACTAGCACAGATACGCAGTATTTT. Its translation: CATGDRTSTDTQYF.